The T cell receptor beta chain under discussion was sequenced for a study of response to subunit inactivated influenza vaccine. Regarding the study as a whole: Each seasonal influenza vaccination recruits few new T cells, the authors suggested.

This clonotype showed up just a few times. Its antigen is unknown. In TCRdb, the RT-PCR reads were re-called with MiXCR into one record per CDR3 protein. This table has roughly 670,000 distinct CDR3 sequences, 11% to 15% appearing once. Trimming took off 4 bases at V and 4 bases at J, with 11 bases between the two ends. CDR3 length: 13 amino acids. The germline gives CDR1 DFQATT, CDR2 SNEGSKA (reference sequence). The gene calls are TRBV20-1 and TRBJ2-1, with D perhaps matching TRBD1 (6 bases). The TCR originated in a man aged 50-59 years who received an inactivated influenza vaccine. Sequences were derived from PBMCs from blood, sampled approximately 15 days before vaccination. CDR3 nucleotide sequence: TGCAGTGCTATCCCCCAGGGGTACAATGAGCAGTTCTTC. Its translation: CSAIPQGYNEQFF.